The 10 T cell receptor beta chains below come from one sample, sequenced in a study of blood T cell repertoires in COVID-19. Some clones are missing from TCRdb's copy, which holds only in-frame ones; the method was immunoSEQ multiplex PCR. The repertoire holds about 190,000 clones, with around 84% as singletons. The specimen was peripheral blood. The source is a human donor in a cohort sampled during active COVID-19.

V gene TRBV9 combines with J gene TRBJ2-7; TRBD1 aligns across 11 bases. The germline V gene has CDR1 SGDLS and CDR2 YYNGEE. Unmatched junction bases numbered 7, after V lost 5 bases and J lost 0 bases. This CDR3 spans 16 amino acids. The CDR3 here is CASSDTGTGGSYEQYV. The CDR3 DNA sequence: TGTGCCAGCAGTGATACCGGGACAGGGGGCTCCTACGAGCAGTACGTC.

The chain is built from TRBV7-7 and TRBJ2-6, with D possibly matching TRBD1 (7 bases). The CDR3 length is 14 residues. Looked up from germline, CDR1 is SSHAT and CDR2 is FNYEAQ (reference sequence). CDR3 nucleotide sequence: TGTGCTAGCGGAACAGGGGCCGGGGCCAACGTCCTGACTTTC. Translation gives CASGTGAGANVLTF. The variable domain in full, completed from reference TRBV7-7 and TRBJ2-6, reads GAGVSQSPRYKVTKRGQDVTLRCDPISSHATLYWYQQALGQGPEFLTYFNYEAQPDKSGLPSDRFSAERPEGSISTLTIQRTEQRDSAMYRCASGTGAGANVLTFGAGSRLTVL.

V and J are TRBV29-1 and TRBJ1-1; the D is unclear. CDR1 SQVTM and CDR2 ANQGSEA come from the germline V gene. This CDR3 contains 14 residues. Trimming pared 3 bases from V and 3 bases from J, leaving 14 bases between. CDR3 in DNA: TGCAGCGTTGAGCCGCAGGTTCCCCACACTGAAGCTTTCTTT. It codes for CSVEPQVPHTEAFF.

The V call is TRBV6-5, the J call TRBJ1-3; 9 bases fit TRBD1. Trimming at V came to 7 bases and at J to 4 bases, leaving 8 bases not matched to a gene. The CDR3 covers 15 residues. CDR1 and CDR2 from the germline V gene are MNHEY and SVGAGI. In DNA, the CDR3 is TGTGCCAGCATTCGGGACAGGGCGGGGGGAAACACCATATATTTT. It translates to CASIRDRAGGNTIYF.

This clone was found once. This chain links TRBV24-1 with TRBJ2-1, with 10 nucleotides matching TRBD1. The junction had 12 bases not matched to a gene; V was cut back by 4 bases and J by 7 bases. The CDR3 consists of 17 residues. Germline CDR1 reads KGHDR; CDR2 reads SFDVKD. The CDR3 DNA reads as TGTGCCACCAGTGACCCCCCCGGGACAGGGGTTGTAAATGAGCAGTTCTTC. This sequence encodes CATSDPPGTGVVNEQFF.

This clone has a handful of counts. This rearrangement joins TRBV30 to TRBJ2-5; TRBD2 matches 9 bases. There are 17 residues in the CDR3. The germline V gene has CDR1 GTSNPN and CDR2 SVGIG (reference sequence). V dropped 0 bases and J dropped 1; count of bases not matched to a gene: 9. For the CDR3, the DNA is TGTGCCTGGAGTGTTGTTAGCGGGAGACTTATCCAAGAGACCCAGTACTTC. Encoded protein: CAWSVVSGRLIQETQYF.

The chain employs TRBV10-3 and TRBJ2-5; 9 bases map to TRBD1. J lost 5 bases, V lost 11 bases, and 12 bases had no gene match. Germline V CDR1 and CDR2: ENHRY, SYGVKD. This CDR3 has 14 amino acids. CDR3 loop: CAVKAGTGRETQYF. The CDR3 nucleotides read TGTGCCGTCAAGGCCGGGACAGGGCGGGAGACCCAGTACTTC.

The V gene is TRBV3-1 (or the pseudogene TRBV3-2), the J gene TRBJ2-1; D might be TRBD2 (6 bases). The germline V gene has CDR1 LGHDT and CDR2 YNNKEL (reference sequence). The V end lost 1 base, the J end lost 7 bases, and 11 bases lay between the germline ends. The CDR3 is 14 amino acids. As DNA, the CDR3 is TGTGCCAGCAGCCAAGCGGGAGTGAGGAATGAGCAGTTCTTC. It yields the protein CASSQAGVRNEQFF.

This clone was seen only a few times. CDR3: CATLRGGVDTGELFF. The CDR3 nucleotides read TGTGCCACCCTTAGGGGAGGGGTGGACACCGGGGAGCTGTTTTTT. The rearrangement uses TRBV6-5 and TRBJ2-2, with 7 nucleotides matching TRBD2. Germline V gene data show CDR1 as MNHEY and CDR2 as SVGAGI. V shed 10 bases, J shed 3 bases, and the junction held 11 bases outside the gene matches. The CDR3 is made up of 15 amino acids.

The CDR3 DNA reads TGCGCCAGCAGTGAGTCGCGGGGTGCTGGAGGAATTTCACGGAACACCGGGGAGCTGTTTTTT. This sequence encodes CASSESRGAGGISRNTGELFF. The chain recombines TRBV10-1 with TRBJ2-2; perhaps TRBD2 as D (6 bases). Germline values: CDR1 WNHNN, CDR2 SYGVQD (reference sequence). The V end was cut by 0 bases, the J end by 1 base, with 24 bases between. The CDR3 is made up of 21 amino acids.